The 21 T cell receptor beta chains below all came from one sample that was sequenced in a study of CD8 T cells in ankylosing spondylitis. MiXCR, applied by TCRdb to the 5' RACE reads, yields one record per CDR3 protein. The sample shows thousands of distinct CDR3 sequences, 2% to 2.5% of them seen only once. The specimen was blood, either unsorted or a sorted T cell fraction (not recorded which). Receptor source: a male donor with ankylosing spondylitis or in good health (not recorded which).

CDR3 DNA: TGTGCCAGCAGCGTAGGGCGGGAGGTCGAGTACGAGCAGTACTTC. As protein: CASSVGREVEYEQYF. The chain joins TRBV9 to TRBJ2-7; 8 bases are a match to TRBD2. The CDR3 totals 15 residues. The germline CDR1 and CDR2 sequences are SGDLS and YYNGEE. Losses at the gene ends were 0 bases for V and 4 bases for J; bases not matched to a gene: 6.

The table lists this clonotype with many counts. The chain has TRBV9 and TRBJ2-3; D is ambiguous. The germline V and J ends were trimmed by 4 bases and 8 bases, with 11 bases remaining between them. Germline V CDR1 and CDR2: SGDLS, YYNGEE. CDR3 size: 12 residues. The CDR3 protein is CASSPSTITQYF. The CDR3 region has the DNA TGTGCCAGCAGCCCATCTACAATTACGCAGTATTTT.

The sample holds many counts of this clonotype. This chain joins TRBV9 and TRBJ2-7, with D possibly matching TRBD1 (6 bases). The CDR3 is 14 amino acids. Germline V CDR1 and CDR2: SGDLS, YYNGEE. The germline V and J ends were trimmed by 0 bases and 5 bases, with 12 bases remaining between them. CDR3 in DNA: TGTGCCAGCAGCGTAGAGGCGAGGGGGAACGAGCAGTACTTC. Amino acids: CASSVEARGNEQYF.

This clonotype came up many times. The rearrangement links TRBV9 to TRBJ2-1; TRBD2 matches 8 bases. The CDR3 contains 19 residues. The V gene's germline CDR1 is SGDLS and CDR2 YYNGEE. V gave up 0 bases and J gave up 1 base; unmatched junction bases: 12. CDR3 region: CASSVAHREGPSSYNEQFF. Written as DNA, the CDR3 is TGTGCCAGCAGCGTAGCTCATCGGGAGGGCCCGAGTTCCTACAATGAGCAGTTCTTC.

This clonotype was seen repeatedly, ten times or more. The rearrangement links TRBV9 to TRBJ2-1, with D possibly matching TRBD2 (5 bases). CDR1 is SGDLS, CDR2 YYNGEE, per germline. CDR3 length: 15 amino acids. V was clipped by 3 bases and J by 6 bases, with 16 bases between them. CDR3 residues: CASSEPSEGSNEQFF. In DNA form, the CDR3 reads TGTGCCAGCAGCGAGCCCTCCGAGGGAAGCAATGAGCAGTTCTTC. Full variable domain (rest looked up from reference TRBV9 and TRBJ2-1): DSGVTQTPKHLITATGQRVTLRCSPRSGDLSVYWYQQSLDQGLQFLIQYYNGEERAKGNILERFSAQQFPDLHSELNLSSLELGDSALYFCASSEPSEGSNEQFFGPGTRLTVL.

This clonotype was detected ten times or more. The V call is TRBV9, the J call TRBJ1-2; 8 nucleotides line up with TRBD1. CDR3 length equals 13 residues. CDR1 is SGDLS and CDR2 is YYNGEE in the germline V gene. V lost 3 bases, J lost 8 bases, and 6 bases stayed unmatched. The CDR3 here is CASSARTGQGYTF. The CDR3 DNA reads TGTGCCAGCAGCGCCAGGACAGGGCAAGGCTACACCTTC.

This clonotype showed up many times. This chain connects TRBV9 to TRBJ1-1; D gene uncertain. Germline V lookup: CDR1 SGDLS, CDR2 YYNGEE. V lost 2 bases to trimming and J lost 0 bases, with 11 bases between them. The CDR3 has 15 amino acids. The CDR3 bases are TGTGCCAGCAGCGTTGACGACGGCATGAACACTGAAGCTTTCTTT. Amino acids: CASSVDDGMNTEAFF.

By frequency in the sample, this clonotype is medium-sized. This chain uses TRBV9 with TRBJ2-3, with D possibly matching TRBD2 (6 bases). Germline-derived CDR1 and CDR2 are SGDLS and YYNGEE. V lost 4 bases to trimming and J lost 0 bases, with 12 bases between them. CDR3 length: 15 residues. Here the CDR3 DNA reads TGTGCCAGCAGCCTCGGGGGAGCGAGCACAGATACGCAGTATTTT. This gives the protein CASSLGGASTDTQYF.

The chain joins TRBV9 to TRBJ2-3; unclear D gene. Per the germline V gene, CDR1 is SGDLS and CDR2 is YYNGEE. The CDR3 consists of 15 residues. V lost 3 bases, J lost 7 bases, and 18 bases lay in between. CDR3 bases: TGTGCCAGCAGCGGCTCTAGTGGGGTACCTTATACGCAGTATTTT. It specifies CASSGSSGVPYTQYF. The variable domain in full, with the rest retrieved from reference TRBV9 and TRBJ2-3, is DSGVTQTPKHLITATGQRVTLRCSPRSGDLSVYWYQQSLDQGLQFLIQYYNGEERAKGNILERFSAQQFPDLHSELNLSSLELGDSALYFCASSGSSGVPYTQYFGPGTRLTVL.

The chain's CDR3 is CASSAWASGNEQFF. Here the CDR3 DNA reads TGTGCCAGCAGCGCCTGGGCTAGCGGAAATGAGCAGTTCTTC. V gene TRBV9 combines with J gene TRBJ2-1, with 7 bases identical to TRBD2. There are 14 residues in the CDR3. Looked up from germline, CDR1 is SGDLS and CDR2 is YYNGEE. After removal of 3 bases from V and 7 bases from J, the junction contained 7 bases not matched to a gene.

This clonotype was counted at least ten times. This rearrangement joins TRBV9 to TRBJ2-2, with a tentative D call TRBD2 (6 bases). Germline V gives CDR1 SGDLS, CDR2 YYNGEE. The CDR3 is 16 residues long. V lost 0 bases, J lost 4 bases, and 13 bases lay in between. As DNA, the CDR3 is TGTGCCAGCAGCGTAGCCGGGGAGGCACTCACCGGGGAGCTGTTTTTT. Its protein product is CASSVAGEALTGELFF.

The table lists this clonotype with many counts. The genes are TRBV9 and TRBJ2-1, with D possibly TRBD2 on 5 matching bases. The CDR3 runs to 11 residues. Trimming removed 4 bases from V and 9 bases from J, with 8 bases in between. Germline V gives CDR1 SGDLS, CDR2 YYNGEE. The CDR3 sequence: CASSNGGEQFF. The CDR3 DNA reads TGTGCCAGCAGCAACGGAGGTGAGCAGTTCTTC.

This clonotype was recorded at least ten times. The CDR3 loop is CASSPGGGLSNEQFF. CDR3 nucleotide sequence: TGTGCCAGCAGCCCAGGAGGGGGTCTGAGTAATGAGCAGTTCTTC. The chain combines TRBV9 with TRBJ2-1, with D perhaps assigned TRBD1 or TRBD2 (6 bases each). The CDR3 extends over 15 amino acids. Germline-derived CDR1 and CDR2 are SGDLS and YYNGEE. Trimming stripped 4 bases from V and 7 bases from J, with 18 bases between.

Many counts were recorded for this clonotype. CDR3: CASSSPGTANNEQFF. Here the CDR3 DNA reads TGTGCCAGCAGCTCACCCGGGACAGCCAACAATGAGCAGTTCTTC. The chain is built from TRBV9 and TRBJ2-1, with 7 nucleotides matching TRBD1. The CDR3 extends over 15 amino acids. The V gene end was trimmed by 4 bases and the J gene end by 5 bases; junction bases not matched to a gene: 9. CDR1 and CDR2 from the germline V gene are SGDLS and YYNGEE.

In this sample, this clonotype turned up many times. The chain links TRBV9 to TRBJ2-7, with D perhaps TRBD2 (5 bases). Trimming removed 3 bases at V and 6 bases at J, with 10 bases between. This CDR3 is 12 amino acids long. Germline assignment: CDR1 SGDLS and CDR2 YYNGEE. For the CDR3, the DNA is TGTGCCAGCAGCGGGACTTCCACCGAGCAGTACTTC. This encodes CASSGTSTEQYF. The full variable domain, with the rest looked up from reference TRBV9 and TRBJ2-7, is DSGVTQTPKHLITATGQRVTLRCSPRSGDLSVYWYQQSLDQGLQFLIQYYNGEERAKGNILERFSAQQFPDLHSELNLSSLELGDSALYFCASSGTSTEQYFGPGTRLTVT.

This clonotype came up many times. V usage is TRBV9 and J usage is TRBJ2-1, with 7 bases aligning to TRBD2. Trimming at V came to 4 bases and at J to 10 bases, leaving 20 bases not matched to a gene. Per the germline V gene, CDR1 is SGDLS and CDR2 is YYNGEE. This CDR3 spans 17 amino acids. CDR3 coding DNA: TGTGCCAGCAGCCCCCTCGCGGGAGCGGGGCTCCAAAGGGAGCAGTTCTTC. Protein sequence: CASSPLAGAGLQREQFF.

This clonotype was seen at least ten times. V gene TRBV9 combines with J gene TRBJ2-2; 7 nucleotides agree with TRBD1. Trimming removed 3 bases from V and 5 bases from J; junction bases left unmatched: 7. Germline CDR1 and CDR2: SGDLS and YYNGEE. This CDR3 region has 15 residues. CDR3: CASSGRQGGTGELFF. CDR3 DNA sequence: TGTGCCAGCAGCGGAAGACAGGGCGGGACCGGGGAGCTGTTTTTT.

This clonotype was observed many times. The chain combines TRBV9 with TRBJ2-7, with D tentatively TRBD1 or TRBD2 (5 bases each). The V end was cut by 0 bases, the J end by 2 bases, with 18 bases between. The CDR3 contains 17 residues. Germline V CDR1 and CDR2: SGDLS, YYNGEE. The CDR3 protein is CASSVGSLGVRTYEQYF. DNA for the CDR3: TGTGCCAGCAGCGTAGGAAGTTTGGGGGTGCGTACCTACGAGCAGTACTTC. The full variable domain, its missing parts supplied by reference TRBV9 and TRBJ2-7, is DSGVTQTPKHLITATGQRVTLRCSPRSGDLSVYWYQQSLDQGLQFLIQYYNGEERAKGNILERFSAQQFPDLHSELNLSSLELGDSALYFCASSVGSLGVRTYEQYFGPGTRLTVT.

This clonotype was found many times. The chain recombines TRBV9 with TRBJ2-1; 8 bases agree with TRBD2. V was pared by 2 bases and J by 0 bases, with 22 bases of the junction left unmatched. Germline lookup yields CDR1 SGDLS and CDR2 YYNGEE. The CDR3 is 22 residues long. The CDR3, as DNA: TGTGCCAGCAGCGTCGGGGGTCCGGGACAACGGACTAGCCGGAGCTCCTACAATGAGCAGTTCTTC. This gives the protein CASSVGGPGQRTSRSSYNEQFF.

There are many counts of this clonotype. This chain links TRBV9 with TRBJ2-1; 7 bases are shared with TRBD2. This CDR3 is 14 amino acids long. The ends lost 3 bases at V and 7 bases at J; junction bases unmatched: 7. The germline V gene has CDR1 SGDLS and CDR2 YYNGEE. DNA for the CDR3: TGTGCCAGCAGCGCGCCGGTGGGGGGGAATGAGCAGTTCTTC. It yields the protein CASSAPVGGNEQFF.

This clonotype was seen at least ten times. The chain uses TRBV9 and TRBJ2-7; 8 bases align to TRBD1. Germline V gene data show CDR1 as SGDLS and CDR2 as YYNGEE. V lost 0 bases and J lost 6; bases outside the gene matches: 2. CDR3 length: 13 residues. CDR3 nucleotide sequence: TGTGCCAGCAGCGTAGGGGGGACAGGCGAGCAGTACTTC. Translating it yields CASSVGGTGEQYF.